This T cell receptor beta chain was sequenced for a study of patients and donors after allogeneic stem cell transplantation. MiXCR, applied by TCRdb to the RT-PCR reads, yields one record per CDR3 protein. In the table there are hundreds of thousands of distinct CDR3 sequences, 38% of which are singletons. Trimming removed 5 bases from V and 8 bases from J; junction bases left unmatched: 4. This CDR3 is 13 amino acids long. This clonotype originated in a human donor who was either an allogeneic HSCT recipient or a stem cell or donor lymphocyte infusion donor (not recorded which). It is not recorded whose cells these are; they may come from a transplant donor. The chain carries TRBV12-3 or TRBV12-4 and TRBJ1-5, with 9 positions matching TRBD1. The material sequenced was blood, either unsorted or a sorted T cell fraction (not recorded which). CDR3 DNA: TGTGCCAGCAGTGGGACAGGGATTGAGCCCCAGCATTTT. Translating gives CASSGTGIEPQHF.